Listed below are T cell receptor beta chains from one sample, sequenced in a study of T cells after yellow fever vaccination. TCRdb redid the calling of the 5' RACE reads with MiXCR, one entry per CDR3 protein. The sample holds hundreds of thousands of distinct CDR3 sequences, less than 9.5% seen once. Sequencing used CD4+ T cells sorted from PBMCs, obtained 5 days after the yellow fever booster vaccination. These receptors were collected from a man aged 18 to 29 who received the YFV17D yellow fever vaccine. The CDR3 runs from the conserved cysteine through the conserved F or W. A D gene is named only where the DNA matches it firmly. Clone sizes are given selectively: once, few, many, or a class where the clone is expanded.

J | D | size | V | CDR3 | DNA
TRBJ2-1 | TRBD1 | few | TRBV6-2/TRBV6-3 | CASTTGGNEQFF | TGTGCCAGCACGACAGGGGGAAATGAGCAGTTCTTC
TRBJ2-1 | TRBD2 | NA | TRBV28 | CASSSTSRREQFF | TGTGCCAGCAGTTCGACTAGCAGGAGGGAGCAGTTCTTC
TRBJ1-1 | TRBD1 | NA | TRBV6-2/TRBV6-3 | CASSETGRPNTEAFF | TGTGCCAGCAGTGAGACAGGGCGTCCCAACACTGAAGCTTTCTTT
TRBJ2-1 | TRBD2 | many | TRBV7-8 | CASSPGQGAGHYNEQFF | TGTGCCAGCAGCCCTGGCCAGGGAGCGGGGCATTACAATGAGCAGTTCTTC
TRBJ1-1 | TRBD1 | NA | TRBV12-3/TRBV12-4 | CASRIDRDTEAFF | TGTGCCAGCAGGATCGACAGGGACACTGAAGCTTTCTTT
TRBJ1-1 | NA | NA | TRBV9 | CASSATSTGLQGEAFF | TGTGCCAGCAGCGCGACTTCGACGGGCCTCCAAGGGGAAGCTTTCTTT
TRBJ2-3 | TRBD2 | NA | TRBV4-2 | CASSQGAGEVHTQYF | TGTGCCAGCAGCCAGGGAGCGGGGGAGGTGCATACGCAGTATTTT
TRBJ2-1 | NA | few | TRBV7-9 | CASSLGAGVILNEQFF | TGTGCCAGCAGCTTAGGGGCAGGGGTTATCCTCAATGAGCAGTTCTTC
TRBJ1-4 | NA | many | TRBV20-1 | CSARVGTGNEKLFF | TGCAGTGCTAGAGTCGGTACAGGGAATGAAAAACTGTTTTTT
TRBJ2-1 | TRBD2 | NA | TRBV7-2 | CASTPLAGSRNEQFF | TGTGCCAGCACCCCTCTAGCGGGGTCAAGGAATGAGCAGTTCTTC
TRBJ1-6 | NA | NA | TRBV11-2 | CASSLRQNNSPLHF | TGTGCCAGCAGCTTAAGGCAGAATAATTCACCCCTCCACTTT
TRBJ2-1 | NA | few | TRBV6-6 | CASEIGGNNEQFF | TGTGCCAGTGAGATAGGGGGAAACAATGAGCAGTTCTTC
TRBJ2-3 | TRBD2 | NA | TRBV4-3 | CASSQDRTSGGTDTQYF | TGCGCCAGCAGCCAAGATCGGACTAGCGGGGGTACAGATACGCAGTATTTT
TRBJ2-1 | NA | few | TRBV25-1 | CASRGPSRLRTENNEQFF | TGTGCCAGCAGGGGGCCGTCTCGACTCCGGACAGAAAACAATGAGCAGTTCTTC
TRBJ1-1 | NA | NA | TRBV5-1 | CASSRGSLENTEAFF | TGCGCCAGCAGCCGGGGGTCGCTCGAGAACACTGAAGCTTTCTTT